Below, 11 T cell receptor beta chains from the same sample are listed, as sequenced in a study of vaccination and CD4 T cells after COVID-19. Antigen specificity for these receptors is unknown. Treatment indicated: roughly 11-day PBMC culture with coronavirus spike peptide pools or control peptides (ViraFEST assay). Collection of the unexposed donor's CD4+ T cells took place before the COVID-19 pandemic (2011-2018). Oncomine TCR Beta short-read sequencing was applied to DNA from cultured CD4+ T cells. MiXCR, applied by TCRdb to the PCR reads, yields one record per CDR3 protein. This table has some 5,400 distinct CDR3 sequences, about 40% appearing once. Sequenced material: CD4+ T cells from blood, cultured in vitro. Receptors originate from a human donor in good health.

This clonotype was seen a few times. The chain couples TRBV2 to TRBJ1-2; D call uncertain. Germline CDR1 reads SNHLY; CDR2 reads FYNNEI. The CDR3 sequence is 12 residues long. V lost 6 bases, J lost 2 bases, and 7 bases lay in between. CDR3 nucleotides: TGTGCCAGCAGGGGCCTGAACTATGGCTACACCTTC. Amino acids: CASRGLNYGYTF. The variable domain in full, completed from reference TRBV2 and TRBJ1-2, reads EPEVTQTPSHQVTQMGQEVILRCVPISNHLYFYWYRQILGQKVEFLVSFYNNEISEKSEIFDDQFSVERPDGSNFTLKIRSTKLEDSAMYFCASRGLNYGYTFGSGTRLTVV.

A few counts support this clonotype. The V call is TRBV21-1, the J call TRBJ1-5. TRBV21-1 is a pseudogene segment. CDR3 length equals 10 residues. As DNA, the CDR3 is TGTGCCAGCAGCAGAAGGGCCCAGCATTTT. This translates into CASSRRAQHF.

This clonotype occurred a few times. The chain is built from TRBV20-1 and TRBJ2-7, with 7 positions matching TRBD1. The V gene's germline CDR1 is DFQATT and CDR2 SNEGSKA (reference sequence). V shed 3 bases and J 3 bases; nucleotides not matched to a gene: 5. The CDR3 length is 13 residues. The CDR3 protein is CSARGDRDYEQYF. The CDR3 DNA follows: TGCAGTGCTAGGGGAGACAGGGACTACGAGCAGTACTTC.

V is TRBV25-1 and J is TRBJ2-5; 7 bases align to TRBD1. This CDR3 region has 15 residues. Germline lookup yields CDR1 MGHDK and CDR2 SYGVNS. The J segment lost 4 bases and the V segment lost 4 bases, leaving 9 bases of the junction unmatched. The CDR3: CASSASDRVGETQYF. CDR3 nucleotide sequence: TGTGCCAGCAGTGCCTCAGACAGGGTGGGAGAGACCCAGTACTTC.

The chain links TRBV10-1 to TRBJ1-1; D remains ambiguous. Germline CDR1 is WNHNN and CDR2 is SYGVQD (reference sequence). This CDR3 contains 12 residues. V was trimmed by 6 bases and J by 5 bases, leaving 10 bases between them. The DNA of the CDR3 is TGCGCCAGCAGCCTAGATAGGACTGAAGCTTTCTTT. It is translated as CASSLDRTEAFF.

This chain links TRBV7-3 with TRBJ1-5; D remains unclear. V was trimmed by 5 bases and J by 2 bases, leaving 7 bases between them. Germline lookup yields CDR1 SGHTA and CDR2 FQGTGA. This CDR3 is 13 amino acids long. CDR3 amino acids: CASSPARNQPQHF. The CDR3 coding sequence is TGTGCCAGCAGCCCAGCCCGCAATCAGCCCCAGCATTTT. Using reference TRBV7-3 and TRBJ1-5 for the parts outside the CDR3, the full variable domain is GAGVSQTPSNKVTEKGKYVELRCDPISGHTALYWYRQSLGQGPEFLIYFQGTGAADDSGLPNDRFFAVRPEGSVSTLKIQRTERGDSAVYLCASSPARNQPQHFGDGTRLSIL.

The V and J genes are TRBV7-3 and TRBJ1-6, with D maybe TRBD1 (5 bases). The germline CDR1 and CDR2 sequences are SGHTA and FQGTGA. This CDR3 comprises 15 residues. V was pared by 5 bases and J by 8 bases, with 16 bases between. The chain's CDR3 is CASSPAGNWDSPLHF. As DNA, the CDR3 is TGTGCCAGCAGCCCCGCAGGGAATTGGGATTCACCCCTCCACTTT.

Concerning this clonotype: The limits of the CDR3 on the DNA are not certain, so only TCRdb's listed CDR3 is given. The chain is built from TRBV9 and TRBJ1-3. Germline assignment: CDR1 SGDLS and CDR2 YYNGEE. The CDR3 is 15 amino acids in total, end residues counted. The CDR3 loop is CASSPSVAAGNTIYF.

V usage is TRBV28 and J usage is TRBJ2-7, with a possible D match to TRBD1 (5 bases). Germline V gives CDR1 MDHEN, CDR2 SYDVKM. V dropped 6 bases and J dropped 6 bases, with 9 bases sitting between them. The CDR3 has 11 residues. CDR3 coding DNA: TGTGCCAGCAGCCTGGGGCGCGAGCAGTACTTC. Its translation is CASSLGREQYF.

The V and J genes are TRBV12-3 or TRBV12-4 and TRBJ1-6, with D perhaps matching TRBD1 (5 bases). The CDR3 sequence is 16 residues long. Deletions cut 0 bases from V and 7 bases from J, with 13 bases between. CDR3 coding DNA: TGTGCCAGCAGTTTAGCGCTGGGGGGAGGGAATTCACCCCTCCACTTT. This encodes CASSLALGGGNSPLHF.

By sample fraction, this clonotype is large. The chain has TRBV20-1 and TRBJ1-6; D call uncertain. Trimming removed 1 base at V and 6 bases at J, with 13 bases between. The CDR3 has 15 residues. Per germline, CDR1 DFQATT and CDR2 SNEGSKA (reference sequence). CDR3 residues: CSARARRLTNSPLHF. CDR3 nucleotides: TGCAGTGCTAGAGCGCGGAGACTCACTAATTCACCCCTCCACTTT.